One TCR beta chain is described in this entry. This record belongs to a study of control samples from healthy donors and cancer patients. The germline V and J ends were trimmed by 7 bases and 5 bases, with 8 bases remaining between them. CDR3 length equals 11 residues. CDR1 and CDR2 (germline): MNHEY, SVGAGI. Sequencing used immunoSEQ multiplex PCR; TCRdb keeps in-frame clones, though not all of them. The table includes about 140,000 clones, approximately 86% detected once. The sequenced sample consisted of blood. The gene calls are TRBV6-5 and TRBJ2-5; D is unclear. This clonotype was obtained from a man between 18 and 35 years old in good health. DNA of the CDR3: TGTGCCAGCACCGGGTTGGAGACCCAGTACTTC. Translated, it gives CASTGLETQYF.